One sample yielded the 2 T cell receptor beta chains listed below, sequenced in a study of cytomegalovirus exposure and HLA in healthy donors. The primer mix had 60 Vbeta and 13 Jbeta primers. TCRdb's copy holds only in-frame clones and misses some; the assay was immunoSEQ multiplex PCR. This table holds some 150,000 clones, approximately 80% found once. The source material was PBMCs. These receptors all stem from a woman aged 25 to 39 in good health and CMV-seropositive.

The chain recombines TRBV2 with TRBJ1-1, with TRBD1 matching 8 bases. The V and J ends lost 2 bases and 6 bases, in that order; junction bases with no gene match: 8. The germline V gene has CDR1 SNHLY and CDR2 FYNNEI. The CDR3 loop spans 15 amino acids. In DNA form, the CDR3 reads TGTGCCAGCAGTGAACAAGGAACAGGGGGGTCTGAAGCTTTCTTT. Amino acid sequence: CASSEQGTGGSEAFF. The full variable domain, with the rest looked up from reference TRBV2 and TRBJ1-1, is EPEVTQTPSHQVTQMGQEVILRCVPISNHLYFYWYRQILGQKVEFLVSFYNNEISEKSEIFDDQFSVERPDGSNFTLKIRSTKLEDSAMYFCASSEQGTGGSEAFFGQGTRLTVV.

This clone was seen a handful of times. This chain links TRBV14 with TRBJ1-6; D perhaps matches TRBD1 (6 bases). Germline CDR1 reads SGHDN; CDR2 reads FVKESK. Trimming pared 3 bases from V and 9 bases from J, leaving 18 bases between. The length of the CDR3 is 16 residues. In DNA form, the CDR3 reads TGTGCCAGCAGCCATACGACAGGACACTCTGGTTCACCCCTCCACTTT. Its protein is CASSHTTGHSGSPLHF.